One T cell receptor (beta chain) is described in this entry. Its cognate antigen has yet to be identified. No much larger clonotype is one base removed from it; base qualities were not supplied. Interpreted using the paper, the time point label stands for: baseline before first vaccination. Vaccinee samples came from UK trials COV001 and COV002, including a single-blind randomized controlled phase 2/3 trial of AZD1222 (ChAdOx1 nCoV-19) in healthy adults. For TCRbeta chain sequencing, PBMC samples from trial participants were taken at day 0 and at day 28 after the second dose. These data are taken from a study of T cell responses to AZD1222 COVID-19 vaccine (dated by TCRdb to about 2021). For the wider study: AZD1222 recipients given second doses at about 4 weeks or at about 12 weeks were pooled, since spike-specific TCR depth and breadth were not found to differ between the two schedules. A total of over 230 trial participants underwent TCR sequencing, of whom around 200 received two doses of AZD1222 and about 25 received two doses of the MenACWY control vaccine. Enrollment into the trials was organized by age into subgroups of 18-55, 56-69 and 70-plus years, and those subgroups contained roughly 150, 30 and 60 TCR-sequenced participants, respectively.

The CDR1 and CDR2 encoded by the germline V gene (reference sequence) are LGHDT and YNNKEL. Measured from the cysteine to the phenylalanine, the CDR3 is 15 residues long. The retained sequence is limited to the CDR3, 45 bases, with the frame set at the first base. The V end gives up 2 bases and the J end 3 bases, leaving 3 bases in the junction not matched to a gene. General conclusions and limits of the study: Nearly half of unique spike-specific TCRs reportedly recognized epitopes outside regions mutated in the B.1.351 and B.1.1.7 variants. No day 14 peak-response samples were available, so repertoires were characterized only after the peak T cell response. The whole spike protein was spanned by vaccine-associated CD4 TCRs, and dominant responses were seen in regions 160-218 and 743-854. Participants were mostly white British and included more females than males, and it was suggested by the authors that clonal diversity may have been underestimated. In the small 56-69-year group, the increase in depth fell short of significance, most likely because of low power. After two AZD1222 doses, both the breadth and the depth of spike-specific TCRs were significantly higher than at day 0 and than in MenACWY recipients. Conclusions about previously exposed vaccinees are limited, since just 6 or 7 AZD1222 recipients were seropositive for SARS-CoV-2 at baseline.

The CDR3 regions of human TCRbeta chains were analyzed by immunosequencing. Turning to the authors' computational methods: Repertoire TCRs were matched against a reference library of SARS-CoV-2-specific TCRs generated with the MIRA antigen-specificity platform. Breadth meant the fraction of unique TCRs that were SARS-CoV-2-associated, whereas depth meant the fraction of total T cells that were SARS-CoV-2-associated. Each spike-specific TCR was assigned to its reactive spike region and to a CD4 or CD8 class using the MIRA data. Log10-transformed breadth and depth values were compared by one-way ANOVA with Sidak's multiple comparisons tests. TCRdb provides this immuneACCESS table in a form limited to in-frame rearrangements. Some clones are lacking; in checked studies, under half of them reflect an unresolved V gene, and why the rest are absent is not known. The DNA gave D and trimming, while V, J and clone size come from that table. This sample is represented by about 93,000 clones; approximately 86% of them were singletons. The top ten clonotypes cover roughly 7.9% of the sample.

The clonotype originates from an adult in good health. Recombination connected TRBV3-1 (or the pseudogene TRBV3-2) to TRBJ2-1; 8 central nucleotides agree with TRBD1. The sequencing here drew on peripheral blood, taken on day 0 of AZD1222 vaccination. CDR3 protein: CASSQPDRGYNEQFF. The nucleotide sequence is given as TGTGCCAGCAGCCAACCAGACAGGGGCTACAATGAGCAGTTCTTC.